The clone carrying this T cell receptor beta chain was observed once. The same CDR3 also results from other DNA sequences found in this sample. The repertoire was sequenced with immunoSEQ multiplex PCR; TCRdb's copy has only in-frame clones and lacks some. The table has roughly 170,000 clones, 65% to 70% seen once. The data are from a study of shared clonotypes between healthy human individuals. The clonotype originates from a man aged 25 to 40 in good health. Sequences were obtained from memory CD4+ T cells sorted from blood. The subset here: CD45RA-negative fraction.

In DNA form, the CDR3 reads TGTGCCAGCAGTTTACGTCTCTATGGCTACACCTTC. Its protein is CASSLRLYGYTF. The chain links TRBV28 to TRBJ1-2; D unclear. The ends were cut back, 2 bases at V and 4 bases at J, with 5 bases in the middle. The CDR3 has 12 residues. The V gene's germline CDR1 is MDHEN and CDR2 SYDVKM.